This TCR beta chain was sequenced in a study of cytomegalovirus exposure and HLA in healthy donors. Study-wide findings and caveats: TRBV6-2, TRBV6-3 and some other V segments were excluded as indistinguishable.

Germline CDR1 is SGHRS and CDR2 is YFSETQ. The CDR3 has 17 amino acids. Germline trimming cut 4 bases from V and 5 bases from J; bases unmatched to any gene: 17. It was with 60 Vbeta and 13 Jbeta primers that the PCR ran. Assay: immunoSEQ multiplex PCR; the TCRdb copy retains only in-frame clones and omits some. The data hold around 100,000 clones, with 70% to 80% observed a single time. Notes on this clone: What it binds is unknown.

What was sequenced was PBMCs. This sequence joins TRBV5-1 and TRBJ2-5; the match to TRBD1 covers 7 bases. The sequence derives from a woman younger than 35 in good health and CMV-seropositive. The CDR3 DNA reads as TGCGCCAGCAGCAGTGCCGGGACAGCCCTAATCGGGGAGACCCAGTACTTC. It codes for CASSSAGTALIGETQYF.